The following is a T cell receptor beta chain sequence with its context. Its antigen is currently unknown. The sample originates from a study of Tregs in tolerant kidney transplant recipients. General observations from the study: The small number of patients limits these findings pending further validation. Tregs expanded with activated donor B cells seemed most donor-specific. This study did not directly address biological reproducibility.

Some clones are missing from TCRdb's copy, which holds only in-frame ones; the method was immunoSEQ multiplex PCR. The profile shows 110,000 or so clones, roughly nine tenths of them singletons. Unstimulated regulatory T cells (CD4+CD25+CD127-), CD4+CD25- non-regulatory cells, CD4 and CD8 cells were FACS-sorted from thawed PBMCs. Sequenced material: CD4+ T cells from blood. The receptor's source is a human donor in good health.

CDR3 sequence (DNA): TGTGCCAGCAGCCAGCGGACGAACACCGGGGAGCTGTTTTTT. The encoded protein is CASSQRTNTGELFF. The J gene is TRBJ2-2, the V gene TRBV6-4; D is perhaps TRBD2 (5 bases). V was pared by 6 bases and J by 0 bases, with 8 bases between. This CDR3 is 14 amino acids long. CDR1 is MRHNA, CDR2 SNTAGT, per germline.